This TCR beta chain was sequenced in a study of T cells after yellow fever vaccination. MiXCR, run by TCRdb on the 5' RACE reads, gives a single entry per CDR3 protein. The profile shows roughly 150,000 distinct CDR3 sequences, 6% to 7.5% of them singletons. Deletions cut 4 bases from V and 2 bases from J, with 5 bases between. Germline CDR1 reads WSHSY; CDR2 reads SAAADI. The CDR3 has 12 amino acids. The clonotype originates from a man younger than 35 who received the YFV17D yellow fever vaccine. This rearrangement joins TRBV10-2 to TRBJ1-1; D is ambiguous. The input for sequencing was CD4+ T cells sorted from PBMCs, taken 4 to 5 days after the first yellow fever vaccination. CDR3 sequence reads: CASSAQNTEAFF. CDR3 in DNA: TGCGCCAGCAGTGCACAAAACACTGAAGCTTTCTTT.